This entry is about one T cell receptor beta chain. Germline V CDR1 and CDR2: LNHNV, YYDKDF (reference sequence). J gave up 0 bases and V 0 bases, and 6 bases lay outside the gene matches. The CDR3 has 18 residues. The source of the sample is a study of blood T cell repertoires in COVID-19. Study members were between 18 and 89 years old and lived in about two dozen US regions. The study assigned cohorts using participant-reported clinical history. Recovery meant two consecutive negative NP/OP PCR tests, professional clearance, or resolved symptoms. As handled by the study authors: Reference gene primer amplification in the assay estimated nucleated cell counts. Method: immunoSEQ multiplex PCR; TCRdb's copy keeps in-frame clones and lacks some. D and trimming were read from the DNA, whereas the V and J calls and clone size are those reported in that table. The sample includes under 300,000 clones, approximately 86% of them seen just once.

This TCR derives from a woman in her twenties or thirties who had recovered from COVID-19. The sequenced material came from PBMCs or T cells enriched from blood (not recorded which). The rearrangement uses TRBV15 and TRBJ2-1; TRBD2 aligns across 9 bases. CDR3 in DNA: TGTGCCACCAGCAGAGATAGGCTAGCGGGGAACTCCTACAATGAGCAGTTCTTC. Protein product: CATSRDRLAGNSYNEQFF.